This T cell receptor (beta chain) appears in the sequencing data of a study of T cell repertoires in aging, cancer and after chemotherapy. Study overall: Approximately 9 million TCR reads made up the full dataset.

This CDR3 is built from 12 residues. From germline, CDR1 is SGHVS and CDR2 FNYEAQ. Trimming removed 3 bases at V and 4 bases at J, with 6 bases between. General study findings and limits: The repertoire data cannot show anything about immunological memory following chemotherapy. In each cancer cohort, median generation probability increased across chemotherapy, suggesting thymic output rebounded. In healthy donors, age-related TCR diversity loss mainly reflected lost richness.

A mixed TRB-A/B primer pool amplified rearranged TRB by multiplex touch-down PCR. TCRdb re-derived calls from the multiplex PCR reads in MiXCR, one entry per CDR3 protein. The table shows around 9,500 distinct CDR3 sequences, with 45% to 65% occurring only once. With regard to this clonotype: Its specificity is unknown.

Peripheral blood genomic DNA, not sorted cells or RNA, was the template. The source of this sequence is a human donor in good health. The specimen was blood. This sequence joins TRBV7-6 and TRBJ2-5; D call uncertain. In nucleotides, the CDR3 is TGTGCCAGCAGCTTCTTAGCAGAGACCCAGTACTTC. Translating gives CASSFLAETQYF.